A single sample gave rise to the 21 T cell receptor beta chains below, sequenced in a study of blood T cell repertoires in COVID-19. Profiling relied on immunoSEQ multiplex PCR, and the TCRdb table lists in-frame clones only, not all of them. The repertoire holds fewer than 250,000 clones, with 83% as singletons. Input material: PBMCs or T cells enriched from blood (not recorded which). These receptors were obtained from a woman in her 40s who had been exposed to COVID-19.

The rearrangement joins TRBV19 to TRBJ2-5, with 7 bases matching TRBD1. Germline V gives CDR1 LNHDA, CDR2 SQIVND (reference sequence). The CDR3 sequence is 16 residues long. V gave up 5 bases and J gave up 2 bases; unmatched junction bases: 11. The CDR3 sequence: CASSPHRRDRQETQYF. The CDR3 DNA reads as TGTGCCAGTAGTCCCCACCGCCGGGACAGACAAGAGACCCAGTACTTC.

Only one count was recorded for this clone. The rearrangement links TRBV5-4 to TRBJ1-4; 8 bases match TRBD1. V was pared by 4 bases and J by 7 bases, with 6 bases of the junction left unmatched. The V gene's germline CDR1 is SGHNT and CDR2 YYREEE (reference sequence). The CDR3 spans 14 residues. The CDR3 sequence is CASSLDRVGEKLFF. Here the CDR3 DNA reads TGTGCCAGCAGCCTGGACAGGGTCGGTGAAAAACTGTTTTTT. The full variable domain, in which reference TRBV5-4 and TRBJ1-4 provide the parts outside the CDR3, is ETGVTQSPTHLIKTRGQQVTLRCSSQSGHNTVSWYQQALGQGPQFIFQYYREEENGRGNFPPRFSGLQFPNYSSELNVNALELDDSALYLCASSLDRVGEKLFFGSGTQLSVL.

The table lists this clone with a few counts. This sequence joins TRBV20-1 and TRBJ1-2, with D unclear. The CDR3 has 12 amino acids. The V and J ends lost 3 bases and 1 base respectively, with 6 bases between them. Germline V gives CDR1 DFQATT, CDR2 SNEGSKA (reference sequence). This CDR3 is CSASDNNYGYTF. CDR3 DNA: TGCAGTGCTAGTGACAATAACTATGGCTACACCTTC.

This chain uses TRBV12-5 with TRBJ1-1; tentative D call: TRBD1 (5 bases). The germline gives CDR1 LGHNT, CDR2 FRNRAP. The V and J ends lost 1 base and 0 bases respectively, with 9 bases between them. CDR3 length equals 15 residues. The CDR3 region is CASGLGGTLNTEAFF. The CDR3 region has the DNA TGTGCTAGTGGTTTGGGGGGGACTTTGAACACTGAAGCTTTCTTT. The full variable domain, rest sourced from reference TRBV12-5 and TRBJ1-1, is DARVTQTPRHKVTEMGQEVTMRCQPILGHNTVFWYRQTMMQGLELLAYFRNRAPLDDSGMPKDRFSAEMPDATLATLKIQPSEPRDSAVYFCASGLGGTLNTEAFFGQGTRLTVV.

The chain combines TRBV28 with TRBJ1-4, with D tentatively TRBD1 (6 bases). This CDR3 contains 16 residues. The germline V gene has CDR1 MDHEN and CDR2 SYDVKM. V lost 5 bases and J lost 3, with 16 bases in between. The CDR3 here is CASSTTGFRANEKLFF. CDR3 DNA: TGTGCCAGCAGTACTACAGGGTTTCGGGCTAATGAAAAACTGTTTTTT.

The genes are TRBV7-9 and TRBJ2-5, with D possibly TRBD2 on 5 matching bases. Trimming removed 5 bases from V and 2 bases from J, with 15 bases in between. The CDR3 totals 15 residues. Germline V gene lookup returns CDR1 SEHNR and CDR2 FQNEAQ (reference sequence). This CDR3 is CASSPPGWAQETQYF. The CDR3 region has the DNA TGTGCCAGCAGCCCCCCGGGATGGGCTCAAGAGACCCAGTACTTC.

The CDR3 protein is CASSQGRDRGNEKLFF. The CDR3 nucleotides read TGTGCCAGCAGCCAAGGAAGGGACAGGGGTAATGAAAAACTGTTTTTT. The V and J genes are TRBV14 and TRBJ1-4; 10 bases are shared with TRBD1. From germline, CDR1 is SGHDN and CDR2 FVKESK. CDR3 length: 16 residues. V lost 1 base and J lost 4; bases outside the gene matches: 3.

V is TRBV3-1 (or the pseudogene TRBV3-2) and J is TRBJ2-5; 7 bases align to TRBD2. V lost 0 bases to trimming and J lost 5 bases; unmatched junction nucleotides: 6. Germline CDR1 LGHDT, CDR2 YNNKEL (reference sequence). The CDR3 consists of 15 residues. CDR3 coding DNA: TGTGCCAGCAGCCAAGACTTAGGGCGGGGGGAGACCCAGTACTTC. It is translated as CASSQDLGRGETQYF.

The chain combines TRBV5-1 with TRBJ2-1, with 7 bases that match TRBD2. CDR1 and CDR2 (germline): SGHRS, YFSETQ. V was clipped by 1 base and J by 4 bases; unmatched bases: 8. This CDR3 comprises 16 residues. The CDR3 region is CASSLRRGNLYNEQFF. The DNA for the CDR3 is TGCGCCAGCAGCTTGAGGCGGGGGAATCTTTACAATGAGCAGTTCTTC.

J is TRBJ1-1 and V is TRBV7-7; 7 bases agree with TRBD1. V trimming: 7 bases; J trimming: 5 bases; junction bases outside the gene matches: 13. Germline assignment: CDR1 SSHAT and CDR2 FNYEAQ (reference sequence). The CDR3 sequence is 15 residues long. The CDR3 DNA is TGTGCCAGCACCCAGGGGGTAGCCCCCCGGACTGAAGCTTTCTTT. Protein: CASTQGVAPRTEAFF.

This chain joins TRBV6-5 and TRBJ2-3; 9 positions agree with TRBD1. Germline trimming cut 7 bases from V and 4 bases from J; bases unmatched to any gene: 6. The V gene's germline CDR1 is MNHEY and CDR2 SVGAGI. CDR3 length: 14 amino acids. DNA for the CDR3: TGTGCCAGCATCGATACAGGGGGCTCAGATACGCAGTATTTT. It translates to CASIDTGGSDTQYF.

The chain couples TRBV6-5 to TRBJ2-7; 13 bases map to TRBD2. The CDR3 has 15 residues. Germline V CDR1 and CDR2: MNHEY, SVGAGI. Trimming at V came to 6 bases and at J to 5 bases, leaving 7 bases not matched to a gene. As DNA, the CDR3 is TGTGCCAGCAGATCTACCGGGACTAGCGGGAACGAGCAGTACTTC. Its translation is CASRSTGTSGNEQYF.

The CDR3 region has the DNA TGTGCCAGCAGTTTATACTCGGCAGGGAGGATGGGAAACACCATATATTTT. This encodes CASSLYSAGRMGNTIYF. The chain joins TRBV28 to TRBJ1-3, with D tentatively TRBD1 (5 bases). CDR1 MDHEN and CDR2 SYDVKM come from the germline V gene. This CDR3 is built from 17 residues. The V gene lost 1 base and the J gene lost 4 bases, with 17 bases spanning the gap. The full variable domain, rest sourced from reference TRBV28 and TRBJ1-3, is DVKVTQSSRYLVKRTGEKVFLECVQDMDHENMFWYRQDPGLGLRLIYFSYDVKMKEKGDIPEGYSVSREKKERFSLILESASTNQTSMYLCASSLYSAGRMGNTIYFGEGSWLTVV.

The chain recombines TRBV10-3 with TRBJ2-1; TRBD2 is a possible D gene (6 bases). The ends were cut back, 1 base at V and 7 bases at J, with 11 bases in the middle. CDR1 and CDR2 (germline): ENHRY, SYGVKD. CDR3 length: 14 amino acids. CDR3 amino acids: CAISELGGGNEQFF. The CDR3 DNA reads TGTGCCATCAGTGAGTTGGGGGGTGGGAATGAGCAGTTCTTC.

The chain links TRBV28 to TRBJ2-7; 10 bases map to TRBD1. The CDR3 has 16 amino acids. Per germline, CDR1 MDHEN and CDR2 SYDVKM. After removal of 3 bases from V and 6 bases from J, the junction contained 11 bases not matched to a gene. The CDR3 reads CASSFGDRGRATEQYF. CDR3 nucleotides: TGTGCCAGCAGTTTTGGGGACAGGGGTCGAGCCACCGAGCAGTACTTC.

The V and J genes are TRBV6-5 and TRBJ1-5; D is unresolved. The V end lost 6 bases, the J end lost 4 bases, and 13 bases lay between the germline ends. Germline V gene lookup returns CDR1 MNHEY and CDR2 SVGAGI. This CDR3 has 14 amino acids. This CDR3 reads CASSSPGRNQPQHF. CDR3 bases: TGTGCCAGCAGCTCCCCAGGTCGGAATCAGCCCCAGCATTTT.

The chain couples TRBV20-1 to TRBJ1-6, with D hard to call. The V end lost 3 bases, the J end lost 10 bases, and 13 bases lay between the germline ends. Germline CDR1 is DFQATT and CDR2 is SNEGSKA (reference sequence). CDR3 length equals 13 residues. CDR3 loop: CSASSGNRSPLHF. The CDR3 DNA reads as TGCAGTGCTAGTTCGGGGAATCGATCACCCCTCCACTTT.

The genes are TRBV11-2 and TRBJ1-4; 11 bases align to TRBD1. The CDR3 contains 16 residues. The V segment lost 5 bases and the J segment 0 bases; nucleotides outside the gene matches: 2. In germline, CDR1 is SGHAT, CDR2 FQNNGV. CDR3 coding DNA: TGTGCCAGCAGCGCGGGACAGGGGGCAACTAATGAAAAACTGTTTTTT. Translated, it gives CASSAGQGATNEKLFF.

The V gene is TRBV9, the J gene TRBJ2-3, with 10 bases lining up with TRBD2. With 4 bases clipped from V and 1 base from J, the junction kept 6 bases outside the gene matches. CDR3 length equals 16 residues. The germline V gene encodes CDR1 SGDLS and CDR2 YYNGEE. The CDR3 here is CASSTLGTSGTDTQYF. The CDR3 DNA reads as TGTGCCAGCAGCACCCTCGGGACTAGCGGCACAGATACGCAGTATTTT.

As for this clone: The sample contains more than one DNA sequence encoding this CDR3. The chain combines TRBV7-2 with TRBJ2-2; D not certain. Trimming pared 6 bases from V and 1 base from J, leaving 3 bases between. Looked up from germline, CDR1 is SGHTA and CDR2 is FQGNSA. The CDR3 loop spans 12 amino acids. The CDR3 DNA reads TGTGCCAGCAGTCTGAACACCGGGGAGCTGTTTTTT. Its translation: CASSLNTGELFF.

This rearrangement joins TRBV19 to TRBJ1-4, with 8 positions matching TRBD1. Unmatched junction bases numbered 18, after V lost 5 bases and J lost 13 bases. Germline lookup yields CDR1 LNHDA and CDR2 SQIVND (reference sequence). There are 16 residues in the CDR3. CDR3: CASSWAGTGTGSGLFF. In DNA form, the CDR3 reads TGTGCCAGTAGTTGGGCCGGGACAGGTACCGGGTCGGGACTGTTTTTT.